One and the same sample provided the 22 T cell receptor beta chains below, sequenced in a study of cytomegalovirus exposure and HLA in healthy donors. Primers: 60 Vbeta forward and 13 Jbeta reverse. Using immunoSEQ multiplex PCR, the repertoire was profiled, and TCRdb retains in-frame clones only, with some absent. The sample yields 140,000 to 150,000 clones, roughly three quarters seen once. The sample consisted of PBMCs. The receptors derive from a middle-aged woman in good health and CMV-seropositive.

The genes are TRBV19 and TRBJ2-3; 7 positions match TRBD2. Germline V lookup: CDR1 LNHDA, CDR2 SQIVND (reference sequence). This CDR3 comprises 14 residues. Trimming cost V 6 bases and J 3 bases; bases outside gene matches: 6. The CDR3 coding sequence is TGTGCCAGTAGGGACTTCGGGGGGACAGATACGCAGTATTTT. It is translated as CASRDFGGTDTQYF.

The genes are TRBV10-1 and TRBJ2-5; D is unclear. CDR3 length equals 13 residues. The V and J ends lost 6 bases and 1 base respectively, with 9 bases between them. Per the germline V gene, CDR1 is WNHNN and CDR2 is SYGVQD (reference sequence). In nucleotides, the CDR3 is TGCGCCAGCAGGCGTAGAGTCCAAGAGACCCAGTACTTC. It is translated as CASRRRVQETQYF.

The chain links TRBV25-1 to TRBJ1-2, with a tentative D call TRBD1 (5 bases). This CDR3 is 12 amino acids long. The germline gives CDR1 MGHDK, CDR2 SYGVNS. V was pared by 9 bases and J by 4 bases, with 12 bases between. CDR3 bases: TGTGCCAGTTCCCAGGGAGGCTATGGCTACACCTTC. Its translation is CASSQGGYGYTF.

The chain couples TRBV10-3 to TRBJ1-6, with D possibly being TRBD1 (6 bases). V was clipped by 7 bases and J by 6 bases, with 13 bases between them. This CDR3 has 14 amino acids. Germline values: CDR1 ENHRY, CDR2 SYGVKD. CDR3 region: CAIKMDSSNSPLHF. The DNA of the CDR3 is TGTGCCATCAAGATGGACAGTTCTAATTCACCCCTCCACTTT.

The genes are TRBV11-1 and TRBJ2-5, with D unclear. Germline assignment: CDR1 SGHAT and CDR2 FQDESV (reference sequence). V lost 5 bases and J 5 bases, leaving 12 bases between the germline ends. The length of the CDR3 is 13 residues. CDR3 bases: TGTGCCAGCAGCCGTCTGCAAAGCGAGACCCAGTACTTC. Translating it yields CASSRLQSETQYF.

The chain employs TRBV20-1 and TRBJ2-7; D is unresolved. CDR1 is DFQATT and CDR2 is SNEGSKA in the germline V gene (reference sequence). The CDR3 is 10 residues long. V dropped 6 bases and J dropped 5 bases, with 8 bases sitting between them. The CDR3 is CSASRDEQYF. CDR3 DNA: TGCAGTGCCTCCCGTGACGAGCAGTACTTC.

The chain combines TRBV18 with TRBJ1-5, with 9 bases that match TRBD1. J was trimmed by 3 bases and V by 10 bases; bases with no gene match: 7. The germline V gene encodes CDR1 KGHSH and CDR2 LQKENI. The CDR3 sequence is 14 residues long. CDR3 DNA: TGTGCCACATCGACAGGGGGAAACAATCAGCCCCAGCATTTT. The encoded protein is CATSTGGNNQPQHF.

This chain joins TRBV30 and TRBJ1-1; D not resolved. This CDR3 is built from 13 residues. With 8 bases removed from V and 1 base from J, the gap between germline ends came to 14 bases. Germline assignment: CDR1 GTSNPN and CDR2 SVGIG (reference sequence). This chain's CDR3 is CARQMMSNTEAFF. The CDR3 coding sequence is TGTGCCCGTCAGATGATGTCGAACACTGAAGCTTTCTTT.

This clone occurred a few times. The rearrangement joins TRBV5-4 to TRBJ2-2; TRBD1 matches 9 bases. The ends lost 2 bases at V and 5 bases at J; junction bases unmatched: 7. Germline V gene sequence: CDR1 SGHNT, CDR2 YYREEE (reference sequence). The CDR3 loop spans 16 amino acids. CDR3 sequence reads: CASSLQGTGKTGELFF. CDR3 nucleotide sequence: TGTGCCAGCAGCTTACAAGGGACAGGGAAAACCGGGGAGCTGTTTTTT.

The chain carries TRBV7-9 and TRBJ2-5, with 8 nucleotides matching TRBD2. This CDR3 is 14 amino acids long. The trim removed 6 bases at V and 5 bases at J, leaving 8 bases unmatched. Germline V gene sequence: CDR1 SEHNR, CDR2 FQNEAQ (reference sequence). The CDR3 region has the DNA TGTGCCAGCAGAATCCTAGCGGGTGAGGAGACCCAGTACTTC. Translating gives CASRILAGEETQYF.

The rearrangement links TRBV29-1 to TRBJ2-7; D is perhaps TRBD1 (6 bases). The CDR3 spans 10 residues. CDR1 is SQVTM and CDR2 is ANQGSEA in the germline V gene. Between the trimmed V and J ends, which lost 7 bases and 6 bases, there was a span of 10 bases. The DNA of the CDR3 is TGCAGCGCCAGGACAGCCGAGCAGTACTTC. It is translated as CSARTAEQYF.

This rearrangement joins TRBV5-6 to TRBJ1-2, with 9 bases matching TRBD1. Germline loops: CDR1 SGHDT, CDR2 YYEEEE. The CDR3 covers 13 residues. V trimming: 5 bases; J trimming: 7 bases; junction bases outside the gene matches: 6. Here the CDR3 reads CASSSTGGCGYTF. DNA for the CDR3: TGTGCCAGCAGTTCCACAGGGGGCTGTGGCTACACCTTC.

The chain combines TRBV6-5 with TRBJ1-2; TRBD1 matches 8 bases. From germline, CDR1 is MNHEY and CDR2 SVGAGI. CDR3 size: 14 residues. V was pared by 5 bases and J by 7 bases, with 9 bases of the junction left unmatched. In DNA, the CDR3 is TGTGCCAGCAGTCCCGGACAGGGTTCGGGTGGCTACACCTTC. Its translation is CASSPGQGSGGYTF.

V is TRBV2 and J is TRBJ1-2; D is uncertain. There are 16 residues in the CDR3. V shed 0 bases and J shed 2 bases, with 13 bases lying between them. Germline lookup yields CDR1 SNHLY and CDR2 FYNNEI. The CDR3 protein is CASSEARAVSNYGYTF. The CDR3 coding sequence is TGTGCCAGCAGTGAAGCGCGGGCAGTATCGAACTATGGCTACACCTTC. The whole variable domain, filled in from reference TRBV2 and TRBJ1-2, reads EPEVTQTPSHQVTQMGQEVILRCVPISNHLYFYWYRQILGQKVEFLVSFYNNEISEKSEIFDDQFSVERPDGSNFTLKIRSTKLEDSAMYFCASSEARAVSNYGYTFGSGTRLTVV.

The rearrangement uses TRBV6-1 and TRBJ2-5; the D gene is possibly TRBD1 (5 bases). Germline lookup yields CDR1 MNHNS and CDR2 SASEGT. The V gene lost 6 bases and the J gene lost 5 bases, with 13 bases spanning the gap. This CDR3 contains 13 residues. The DNA for the CDR3 is TGTGCCAGCAGGACGCTAGGGGTGGAGACCCAGTACTTC. It specifies CASRTLGVETQYF.

The chain carries TRBV6-5 and TRBJ2-5, with 10 positions matching TRBD2. This CDR3 contains 13 residues. Germline trimming cut 6 bases from V and 4 bases from J; bases unmatched to any gene: 2. Per germline, CDR1 MNHEY and CDR2 SVGAGI. CDR3 loop: CASRRLAGETQYF. The CDR3 coding sequence is TGTGCCAGCAGAAGACTAGCGGGAGAGACCCAGTACTTC.

This clone appeared a few times. This chain connects TRBV11-1 to TRBJ2-5; tentative D call: TRBD2 (6 bases). This CDR3 comprises 14 residues. CDR1 is SGHAT, CDR2 FQDESV, per germline (reference sequence). V was clipped by 8 bases and J by 1 base, with 14 bases between them. The CDR3 protein is CASSSRGFQETQYF. The CDR3 DNA reads as TGTGCCAGCTCCTCCCGGGGGTTCCAAGAGACCCAGTACTTC.

The chain couples TRBV13 to TRBJ2-5, with 7 bases lining up with TRBD1. V was clipped by 4 bases and J by 2 bases; unmatched bases: 10. This CDR3 is 16 amino acids long. The V gene's germline CDR1 is PRHDT and CDR2 FYEKMQ (reference sequence). CDR3 DNA sequence: TGTGCCAGCAGCTCGAGAGAACAGGGGATTCAAGAGACCCAGTACTTC. Translated: CASSSREQGIQETQYF.

The V call is TRBV5-5, the J call TRBJ2-3; 10 bases match TRBD1. The ends lost 4 bases at V and 3 bases at J; junction bases unmatched: 2. CDR3 length: 14 residues. Looked up from germline, CDR1 is SGHKS and CDR2 is YYEKEE (reference sequence). The CDR3 sequence is CASSPGQGTDTQYF. CDR3 coding DNA: TGTGCCAGCAGCCCGGGACAGGGGACAGATACGCAGTATTTT.

The V gene is TRBV2, the J gene TRBJ1-2; D remains ambiguous. Germline values: CDR1 SNHLY, CDR2 FYNNEI. V lost 7 bases and J 7 bases, leaving 16 bases between the germline ends. This CDR3 region has 13 residues. Here the CDR3 reads CASTAGVFGGYTF. The CDR3 nucleotides are TGTGCCAGCACCGCCGGGGTTTTCGGTGGCTACACCTTC.

The chain is built from TRBV7-6 and TRBJ1-5; D perhaps matches TRBD1 (5 bases). Germline V gene data show CDR1 as SGHVS and CDR2 as FNYEAQ. The CDR3 is 16 amino acids. With 2 bases removed from V and 7 bases from J, the gap between germline ends came to 18 bases. CDR3 DNA sequence: TGTGCCAGCAGCTTACAGCCCGGGGGTGCTGGACAGCCCCAGCATTTT. Translated: CASSLQPGGAGQPQHF.

CDR3 in amino acids: CAWSMASGGAEQFF. The CDR3 DNA reads TGTGCCTGGAGTATGGCTAGCGGGGGGGCTGAGCAGTTCTTC. V gene TRBV30 combines with J gene TRBJ2-1, with TRBD2 matching over 12 bases. The CDR3 contains 14 residues. V lost 2 bases and J lost 9; bases outside the gene matches: 5. Germline lookup yields CDR1 GTSNPN and CDR2 SVGIG (reference sequence).